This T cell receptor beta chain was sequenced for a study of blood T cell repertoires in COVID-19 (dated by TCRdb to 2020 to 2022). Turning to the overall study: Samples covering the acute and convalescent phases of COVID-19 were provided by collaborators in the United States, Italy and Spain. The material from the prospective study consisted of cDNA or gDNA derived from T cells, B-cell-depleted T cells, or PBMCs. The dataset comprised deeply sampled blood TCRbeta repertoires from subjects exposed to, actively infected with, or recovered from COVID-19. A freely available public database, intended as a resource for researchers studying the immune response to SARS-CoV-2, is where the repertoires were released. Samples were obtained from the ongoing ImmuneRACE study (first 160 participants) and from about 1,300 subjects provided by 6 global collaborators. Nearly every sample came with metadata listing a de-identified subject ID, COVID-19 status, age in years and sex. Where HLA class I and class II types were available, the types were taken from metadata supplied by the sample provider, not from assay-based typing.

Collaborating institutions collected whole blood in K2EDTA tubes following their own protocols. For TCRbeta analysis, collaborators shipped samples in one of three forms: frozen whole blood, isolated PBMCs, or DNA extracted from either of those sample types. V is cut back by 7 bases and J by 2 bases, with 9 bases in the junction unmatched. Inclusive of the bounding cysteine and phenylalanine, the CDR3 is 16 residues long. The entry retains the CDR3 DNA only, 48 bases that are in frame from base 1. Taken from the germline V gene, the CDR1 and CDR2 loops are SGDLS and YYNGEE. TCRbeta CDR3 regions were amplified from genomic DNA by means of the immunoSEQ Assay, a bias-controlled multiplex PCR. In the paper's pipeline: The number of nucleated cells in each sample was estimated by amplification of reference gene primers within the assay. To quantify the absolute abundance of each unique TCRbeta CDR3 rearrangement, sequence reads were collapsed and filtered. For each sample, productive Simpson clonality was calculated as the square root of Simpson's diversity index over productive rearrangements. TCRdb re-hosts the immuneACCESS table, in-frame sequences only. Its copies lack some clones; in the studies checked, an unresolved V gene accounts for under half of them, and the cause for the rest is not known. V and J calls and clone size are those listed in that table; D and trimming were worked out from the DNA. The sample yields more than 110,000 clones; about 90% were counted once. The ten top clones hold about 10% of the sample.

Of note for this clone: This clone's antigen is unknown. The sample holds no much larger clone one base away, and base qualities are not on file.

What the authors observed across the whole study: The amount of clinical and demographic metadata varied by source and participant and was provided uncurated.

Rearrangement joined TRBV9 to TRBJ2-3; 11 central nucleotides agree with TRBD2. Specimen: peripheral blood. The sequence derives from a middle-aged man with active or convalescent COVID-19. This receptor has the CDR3 CASSMTSGIHTDTQYF. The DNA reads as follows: TGTGCCAGCTCGATGACTAGCGGGATTCACACAGATACGCAGTATTTT.